Shown below are 22 T cell receptor beta chains from a single sample sequenced in a study of T cells expressing NK-cell markers. Reanalyzing the 5' RACE reads, TCRdb keeps one entry per CDR3 protein, without DNA. Found here are about 400,000 distinct CDR3 sequences; the top ten clones hold roughly a tenth. Sequenced sample: blood T cells: a sorted CD56 or NKG2C T cell subset, CD4+ or CD8+ T cells, or bulk PBMC T cells (not recorded which). The receptors derive from a woman aged 50 to 60 in good health.

The V gene is TRBV7-9, the J gene TRBJ1-5. The CDR3 loop spans 15 amino acids. Germline V gives CDR1 SEHNR, CDR2 FQNEAQ (reference sequence). The CDR3 reads CASSPGLGGGQPQHF.

The chain links TRBV12-3 or TRBV12-4 to TRBJ1-6; the TRBD1 assignment by TCRdb is unverifiable without DNA. CDR3 length: 16 residues. The CDR3 loop is CASSLDQGAHIPPLHF.

The chain combines TRBV2 with TRBJ2-3; the TCRdb D gene call, TRBD1, has no DNA to confirm it. CDR3 size: 13 residues. Germline CDR1 reads SNHLY; CDR2 reads FYNNEI. CDR3: CASRSNPWGTQYF.

The V gene is TRBV27, the J gene TRBJ2-2. Germline CDR1 and CDR2: MNHEY and SMNVEV (reference sequence). This CDR3 has 14 residues. CDR3 sequence: CASSLTINTGELFF.

The rearrangement links TRBV6-5 to TRBJ1-1. Germline values: CDR1 MNHEY, CDR2 SVGAGI. CDR3 size: 12 residues. The CDR3 protein is CATGTVGSEAFF.

The chain couples TRBV5-1 to TRBJ2-3; as DNA is missing, the TRBD2 call by TCRdb cannot be tested. The CDR3 runs to 15 residues. Germline CDR1 is SGHRS and CDR2 is YFSETQ. The CDR3 here is CASKGLAGGSDTQYF. Using reference TRBV5-1 and TRBJ2-3 for the parts outside the CDR3, the full variable domain is KAGVTQTPRYLIKTRGQQVTLSCSPISGHRSVSWYQQTPGQGLQFLFEYFSETQRNKGNFPGRFSGRQFSNSRSEMNVSTLELGDSALYLCASKGLAGGSDTQYFGPGTRLTVL.

V is TRBV5-1 and J is TRBJ2-1; the D call from TCRdb, TRBD2, cannot be confirmed without DNA. CDR1 SGHRS and CDR2 YFSETQ come from the germline V gene. The CDR3 contains 16 residues. This CDR3 reads CASSVIPSGSRNEQFF.

The rearrangement links TRBV2 to TRBJ2-2; TCRdb's assignment of TRBD2 cannot be checked, as there is no DNA. The CDR3 is 15 amino acids. In germline, CDR1 is SNHLY, CDR2 FYNNEI. CDR3 protein: CASSVEAGIIGELFF.

The V and J genes are TRBV20-1 and TRBJ2-3. From germline, CDR1 is DFQATT and CDR2 SNEGSKA (reference sequence). The CDR3 sequence is 15 residues long. The CDR3 region is CSARPFKGRTDTQYF.

This rearrangement joins TRBV3-1 to TRBJ2-2; TCRdb lists TRBD2, though no DNA is available to test this call. CDR1 LGHDT and CDR2 YNNKEL come from the germline V gene (reference sequence). CDR3 size: 21 residues. The CDR3 region is CASSQDGTGTSGSLNTGELFF.

The chain links TRBV24-1 to TRBJ2-1; the TRBD1 assignment by TCRdb is unverifiable without DNA. This CDR3 region has 13 residues. Per the germline V gene, CDR1 is KGHDR and CDR2 is SFDVKD. This CDR3 reads CATSDQPGRERFF.

The chain joins TRBV5-6 to TRBJ1-4. Germline CDR1 and CDR2: SGHDT and YYEEEE. There are 14 residues in the CDR3. CDR3 region: CASSLDGGDEKLFF.

The chain couples TRBV5-1 to TRBJ2-5. Germline values: CDR1 SGHRS, CDR2 YFSETQ. CDR3 size: 13 residues. CDR3 amino acids: CASSSLYQETQYF. Full variable domain (remainder filled in from reference TRBV5-1 and TRBJ2-5): KAGVTQTPRYLIKTRGQQVTLSCSPISGHRSVSWYQQTPGQGLQFLFEYFSETQRNKGNFPGRFSGRQFSNSRSEMNVSTLELGDSALYLCASSSLYQETQYFGPGTRLLVL.

J is TRBJ2-1 and V is TRBV4-1; TCRdb reports TRBD2, a call that lacks DNA to check it against. The CDR3 length is 18 residues. From germline, CDR1 is MGHRA and CDR2 YSYEKL. CDR3 amino acids: CASSQVDMGLAGHNEQFF.

J is TRBJ1-5 and V is TRBV9. Germline values: CDR1 SGDLS, CDR2 YYNGEE. The CDR3 covers 14 residues. This chain's CDR3 is CASSGEALNQPQHF.

The chain couples TRBV20-1 to TRBJ2-7; checking the TCRdb D call of TRBD2 is not possible without DNA. In germline, CDR1 is DFQATT, CDR2 SNEGSKA (reference sequence). This CDR3 region has 14 residues. The CDR3: CSARGAGPTYEQYF.

J is TRBJ1-1 and V is TRBV6-1. Germline lookup yields CDR1 MNHNS and CDR2 SASEGT. This CDR3 region has 15 residues. The CDR3 spells CASSEDLRRNTEAFF.

This chain uses TRBV29-1 with TRBJ1-4. The CDR3 contains 11 residues. The germline V gene encodes CDR1 SQVTM and CDR2 ANQGSEA. The CDR3 is CSGQGGEKLFF.

The CDR3 is CASSEAGEQYF. This rearrangement joins TRBV6-1 to TRBJ2-7. The CDR3 runs 11 residues. Per germline, CDR1 MNHNS and CDR2 SASEGT.

The rearrangement links TRBV10-3 to TRBJ2-3; TCRdb designates TRBD1, a call that cannot be tested without DNA. CDR1 is ENHRY, CDR2 SYGVKD, per germline. The CDR3 consists of 12 residues. The CDR3: CAISTGTDTQYF.

The chain couples TRBV10-3 to TRBJ2-6; TCRdb proposes TRBD1, but this gene call is untestable without DNA. CDR1 is ENHRY and CDR2 is SYGVKD in the germline V gene. The CDR3 contains 16 residues. CDR3 residues: CAISVGPISGANVLTF.

The chain joins TRBV5-6 to TRBJ2-6; the TCRdb call, TRBD1, lacks DNA for checking. The CDR3 has 18 amino acids. Germline CDR1 reads SGHDT; CDR2 reads YYEEEE. The CDR3 reads CASSFPTNRGLGANVLTF.